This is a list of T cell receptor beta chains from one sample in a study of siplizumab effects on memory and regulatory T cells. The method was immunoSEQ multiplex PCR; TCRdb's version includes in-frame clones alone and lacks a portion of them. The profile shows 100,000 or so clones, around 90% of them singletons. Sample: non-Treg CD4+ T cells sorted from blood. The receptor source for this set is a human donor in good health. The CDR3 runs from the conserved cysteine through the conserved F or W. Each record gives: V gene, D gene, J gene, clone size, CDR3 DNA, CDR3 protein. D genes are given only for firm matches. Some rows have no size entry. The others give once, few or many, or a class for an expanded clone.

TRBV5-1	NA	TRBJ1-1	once	TGCGCCAGCAGCTTTGGGGGGAACACTGAAGCTTTCTTT	CASSFGGNTEAFF
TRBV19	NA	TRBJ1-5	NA	TGTGCCAGTAGTATAGCATGGCAGGCCGATCAGCCCCAGCATTTT	CASSIAWQADQPQHF
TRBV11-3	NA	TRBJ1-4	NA	TGTGCCAGCACTCGAAGTAAGGAAAAACTGTTTTTT	CASTRSKEKLFF
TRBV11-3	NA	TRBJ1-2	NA	TGTGCCAGCAGCTTATGGGGGGTCGGCTATGGCTACACCTTC	CASSLWGVGYGYTF
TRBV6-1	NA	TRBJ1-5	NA	TGTGCCAGCTCAGACTATAGCAATCAGCCCCAGCATTTT	CASSDYSNQPQHF
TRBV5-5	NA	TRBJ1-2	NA	TGTGCCAGCAGCTTGGCGGTTGGGGCAGCTAACTATGGCTACACCTTC	CASSLAVGAANYGYTF
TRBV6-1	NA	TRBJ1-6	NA	TGTGCCAGCAGTGAGTCAACTCATAATTCACCCCTCCACTTT	CASSESTHNSPLHF
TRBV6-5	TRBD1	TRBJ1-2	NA	TGTGCCAGCAGTCAGGGGGCGCAGGTCTATGGCTACACCTTC	CASSQGAQVYGYTF
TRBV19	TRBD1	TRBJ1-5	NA	TGTGCCAGTAGTCGGGACAGGGTCCATCAGCCCCAGCATTTT	CASSRDRVHQPQHF
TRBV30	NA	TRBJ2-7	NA	TGTGCCTGGAGTGGGTCGGACATGAGAGCCTACGAGCAGTACTTC	CAWSGSDMRAYEQYF
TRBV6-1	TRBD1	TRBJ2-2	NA	TGTGCCAGCAGTGGCGGGACAGGGGGTGTCGGGGAGCTGTTTTTT	CASSGGTGGVGELFF
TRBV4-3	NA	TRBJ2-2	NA	TGCGCCAGCAGCCAAGTTTCAGGCGGAGGGGCCCCCGGGGAGCTGTTTTTT	CASSQVSGGGAPGELFF
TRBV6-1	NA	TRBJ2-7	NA	TGTGCCAGCGGACTACTCTACGAGCAGTACTTC	CASGLLYEQYF
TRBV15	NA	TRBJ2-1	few	TGTGCCACCAGCAGAGACCGGGGGACAAAGGCCCCCGAGCAGTTCTTC	CATSRDRGTKAPEQFF
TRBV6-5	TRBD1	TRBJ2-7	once	TGTGCCAGCAGTTACTCAGGACAGGCTGACTACGAGCAGTACTTC	CASSYSGQADYEQYF
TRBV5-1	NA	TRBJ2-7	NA	TGCGCCAGCAGCTTGGAACAGGGCTCCTACGAGCAGTACTTC	CASSLEQGSYEQYF
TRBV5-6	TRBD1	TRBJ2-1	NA	TGTGCCAGCAGCTTACCGGGACAGGGGAATGAGCAGTTCTTC	CASSLPGQGNEQFF
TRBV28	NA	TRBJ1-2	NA	TGTGCCAGCAGGGATGAGGGGTATGGCTACACCTTC	CASRDEGYGYTF
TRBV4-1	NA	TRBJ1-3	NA	TGCGCCAGCAGCCAATCTACGACACCGTCGGGCCTTGCTGGAAACACCATATATTTT	CASSQSTTPSGLAGNTIYF
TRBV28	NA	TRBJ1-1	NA	TGTGCTATTACGGACCTTACCGGCACTGAAGCTTTCTTT	CAITDLTGTEAFF
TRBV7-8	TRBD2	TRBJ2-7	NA	TGTGCCAGCAGCGTTGTGGGTAGCGGGAGTTACGAGCAGTACTTC	CASSVVGSGSYEQYF
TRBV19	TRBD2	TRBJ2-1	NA	TGTGCCAGTAGTATGGGGGGGACTAGCGGGAACAATGAGCAGTTCTTC	CASSMGGTSGNNEQFF
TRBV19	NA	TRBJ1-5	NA	TGTGCCAGTAGTGCCCGGGGGGCGGGCAATCAGCCCCAGCATTTT	CASSARGAGNQPQHF
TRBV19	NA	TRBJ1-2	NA	TGTGCCAGTAGTATCGGGACGGGTAACTATGGCTACACCTTC	CASSIGTGNYGYTF
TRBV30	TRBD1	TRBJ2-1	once	TGTGCCTGGAGTGAGGACAGGATGGCTGGGGATGAGCAGTTCTTC	CAWSEDRMAGDEQFF
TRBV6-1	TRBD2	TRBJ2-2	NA	TGTGCCAGCAGTGAACTAGCGGGAGTCTCCACCGGGGAGCTGTTTTTT	CASSELAGVSTGELFF
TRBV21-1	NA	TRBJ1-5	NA	TGTGCCAGCAGCAAGAAAACAGGGCCTGGGAGCAATCAGCCCCAGCATTTT	CASSKKTGPGSNQPQHF
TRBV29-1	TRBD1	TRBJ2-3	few	TGCAGCGCGGGACAGCCGGCAGATACGCAGTATTTT	CSAGQPADTQYF
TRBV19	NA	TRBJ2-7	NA	TGTGCCAGTAGCCTTGGGGCCCTTTCCGAGCAGTACTTC	CASSLGALSEQYF
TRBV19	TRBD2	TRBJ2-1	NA	TGTGCCAGCCGAAGGGCGCAACTAGCGGGGAACAATGAGCAGTTCTTC	CASRRAQLAGNNEQFF
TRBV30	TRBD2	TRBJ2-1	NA	TGTGCCTGGAGGGGGACTAGCGTCCCGAGTAATGAGCAGTTCTTC	CAWRGTSVPSNEQFF
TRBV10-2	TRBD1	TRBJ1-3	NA	TGCGCCAGCAGGCAGGGGGACACCATATATTTT	CASRQGDTIYF
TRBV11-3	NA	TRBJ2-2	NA	TGTGCCAGCAGCACTATTCCATTTACCGGGGAGCTGTTTTTT	CASSTIPFTGELFF
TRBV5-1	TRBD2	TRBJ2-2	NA	TGCGCCAGCAGTATGGGACTAGCGGGAGGTACCGGGGAGCTGTTTTTT	CASSMGLAGGTGELFF
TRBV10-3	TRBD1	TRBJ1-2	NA	TGTGCCATCAGTGGCCGGGACAGAAATGGCTACACCTTC	CAISGRDRNGYTF
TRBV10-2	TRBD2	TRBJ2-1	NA	TGCGCCGACCAAGTAGCGGGAGTATCCTACAATGAGCAGTTCTTC	CADQVAGVSYNEQFF
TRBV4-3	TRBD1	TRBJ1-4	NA	TGCGCCAGCAGCCAAGGTTCGACAGGGGGAGGTGAAAAACTGTTTTTT	CASSQGSTGGGEKLFF
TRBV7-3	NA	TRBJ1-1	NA	TGTGCCAGCAGCTCCCAGCCCACTTCGGACACTGAAGCTTTCTTT	CASSSQPTSDTEAFF
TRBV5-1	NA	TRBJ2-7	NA	TGCGCCAGCAGCTTAGTCCCTGGCTCCTACGAGCAGTACTTC	CASSLVPGSYEQYF
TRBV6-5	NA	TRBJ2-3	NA	TGTGCCAGCAGAAATAGCGTTGATGCAGATACGCAGTATTTT	CASRNSVDADTQYF
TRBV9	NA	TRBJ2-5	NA	TGTGCCAGCAGCGTAAGTCCAGTCCAAGAGACCCAGTACTTC	CASSVSPVQETQYF
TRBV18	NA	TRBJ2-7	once	TGTGCCAGCTCACCACTTAGGCGCGAGCAGTACTTC	CASSPLRREQYF
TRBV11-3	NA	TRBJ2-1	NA	TGTGCCAGCAGCTTAGCCAATGAGCAGTTCTTC	CASSLANEQFF
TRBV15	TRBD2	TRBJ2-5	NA	TGTGCCACCAGCAGGGCCCTCGGACTAGCGGGAGGAGAGACCCAGTACTTC	CATSRALGLAGGETQYF
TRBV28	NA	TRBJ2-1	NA	TGTGCCAGCACGCCTCGAGGGGCAAGCTCCTACAATGAGCAGTTCTTC	CASTPRGASSYNEQFF
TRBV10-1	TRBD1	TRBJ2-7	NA	TGCGCCAGCAGTGATCGCGGGACAGGGGATCCCTACGAGCAGTACTTC	CASSDRGTGDPYEQYF
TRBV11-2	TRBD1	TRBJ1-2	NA	TGTGCCAGCAGACCGGGACAGGGGTATGGCTACACCTTC	CASRPGQGYGYTF
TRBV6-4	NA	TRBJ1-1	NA	TGTGCCAGCAGTTTGACCGGGCAGATCATGAACACTGAAGCTTTCTTT	CASSLTGQIMNTEAFF
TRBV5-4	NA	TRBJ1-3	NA	TGTGCCAGCGGGCAGTTCTCTGGAAACACCATATATTTT	CASGQFSGNTIYF
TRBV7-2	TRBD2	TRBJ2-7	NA	TGTGCCAGCAGCTTAGTCCTAGCGGGAGGCGAGCAGTACTTC	CASSLVLAGGEQYF
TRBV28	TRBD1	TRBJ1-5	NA	TGTGCCAGCAGTTTATCCCACAGGGGGGCCAGGGGCAATCAGCCCCAGCATTTT	CASSLSHRGARGNQPQHF
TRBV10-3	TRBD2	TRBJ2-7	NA	TGTGCCATCCGGGGGGGGCCTGTACGCGAGCAGTACTTC	CAIRGGPVREQYF
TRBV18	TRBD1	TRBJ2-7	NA	TGTGCCAGCTCACGCCGACAGGGAGACTACGAGCAGTACTTC	CASSRRQGDYEQYF
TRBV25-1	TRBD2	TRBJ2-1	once	TGTGCCACCAGACTAGCGGGAGGGAAGAATGAGCAGTTCTTC	CATRLAGGKNEQFF
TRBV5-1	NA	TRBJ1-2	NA	TGCGCCAGCAGCAGGGACTCCCTGATTGGCTACACCTTC	CASSRDSLIGYTF
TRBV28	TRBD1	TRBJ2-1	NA	TGTGCCAGCAGCTCCGGACAGGGGGGCACTGAGCAGTTCTTC	CASSSGQGGTEQFF
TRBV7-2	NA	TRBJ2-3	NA	TGTGCCAGCAGCTTAGCCAGTGGGGGCGGAAAACGTGCAGATACGCAGTATTTT	CASSLASGGGKRADTQYF
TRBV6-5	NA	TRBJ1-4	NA	TGTGCCAGCAGCGGAGAAAAACTGTTTTTT	CASSGEKLFF
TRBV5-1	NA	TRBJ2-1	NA	TGCGCCAGCAGAGGCCAGGGCTCCTACAATGAGCAGTTCTTC	CASRGQGSYNEQFF
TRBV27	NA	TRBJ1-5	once	TGTGCCAGCAGTCCATTCCCATCCTATAGCAATCAGCCCCAGCATTTT	CASSPFPSYSNQPQHF